This T cell receptor (beta chain) is drawn from a study of technical replicates of blood from several donors (dated 2017 in TCRdb). Library prep was done by the immunoSEQ multiplex PCR assay. TCRdb obtained this table from immuneACCESS and retained in-frame rearrangements with V and J assigned. These tables miss some clones; where compared with another copy, unresolved V genes account for less than half of the shortfall, and the remainder is unexplained. Recorded for this sample are 55,000 to 70,000 clones; roughly 90% of them occurred a single time. The ten most abundant clones make up around 4.4% of the sample. In this sample, this clone turned up once. The antigen this receptor binds is unknown. The record has no base qualities; no much larger clone is one base away. The germline V gene (reference sequence) provides CDR1 MNHEY and CDR2 SMNVEV. The CDR3 covers 15 residues, taking in both the cysteine and the phenylalanine. Only the CDR3 DNA stays, 45 bases, in frame from base 1. V is clipped by 8 bases and J by 5 bases, and the sequence between their germline boundaries is 16 bases long.

The sequence came from a human donor in good health. Some clones in this sample may be carry-over from other donors' samples. The material sequenced was PBMCs. Recombination joined TRBV27 with TRBJ1-6, and perhaps TRBD1 as D gene, on 5 matching bases. Here is the DNA: TGTGCCAGCCGACAGCTGCTATCCGATAATTCACCCCTCCACTTT. This gives the protein CASRQLLSDNSPLHF.